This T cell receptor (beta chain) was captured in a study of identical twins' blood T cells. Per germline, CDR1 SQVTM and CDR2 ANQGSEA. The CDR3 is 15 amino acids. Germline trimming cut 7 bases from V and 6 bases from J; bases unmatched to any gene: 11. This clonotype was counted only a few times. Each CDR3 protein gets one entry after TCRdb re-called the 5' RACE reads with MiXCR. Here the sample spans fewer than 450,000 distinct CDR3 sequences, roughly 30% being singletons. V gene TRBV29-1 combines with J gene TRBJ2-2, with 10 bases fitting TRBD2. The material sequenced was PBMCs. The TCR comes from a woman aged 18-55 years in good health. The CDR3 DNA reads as TGCAGCGCCAAAATCCTAGCGGGAGACGCCGGGGAGCTGTTTTTT. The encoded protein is CSAKILAGDAGELFF.